These 21 T cell receptor beta chains were all obtained from the same sample, sequenced in a study of blood T cells in healthy people across ages. The use of a sample-barcoded 5' primer and a J-beta primer mix characterized a second PCR of roughly 7 to 11 cycles. TCRdb passed the 5' RACE reads through MiXCR, listing each CDR3 protein once. The table shows more than 1 million distinct CDR3 sequences, with around 45% occurring only once. The sequencing input was blood. These receptor sequences come from a woman aged 55-69 years in good health.

The CDR3 bases are TGTGCCAGCAGCGTCCAGGGTGGCCTCTACGAGCAGTACTTC. Translating it yields CASSVQGGLYEQYF. The genes are TRBV5-5 and TRBJ2-7, with D possibly being TRBD1 (5 bases). The CDR3 consists of 14 residues. V lost 4 bases and J 3 bases, leaving 14 bases between the germline ends. The germline gives CDR1 SGHKS, CDR2 YYEKEE (reference sequence).

The chain combines TRBV9 with TRBJ2-3; TRBD2 matches 13 bases. From germline, CDR1 is SGDLS and CDR2 YYNGEE. This CDR3 has 20 amino acids. V dropped 3 bases and J dropped 6; count of bases not matched to a gene: 19. CDR3 DNA: TGTGCCAGCAGCGGACTACTAGCGGGAGGGCCCGTGACCAGGAGTGATACGCAGTATTTT. Protein sequence: CASSGLLAGGPVTRSDTQYF.

This clonotype occurred many times. This chain joins TRBV7-9 and TRBJ1-5; a weak D match, TRBD1 (6 bases). V lost 1 base and J lost 6, with 13 bases in between. The germline V gene encodes CDR1 SEHNR and CDR2 FQNEAQ (reference sequence). The CDR3 consists of 15 residues. The CDR3 here is CASSLEGGGSQPQHF. CDR3 sequence (DNA): TGTGCCAGCAGCTTAGAAGGGGGAGGTTCTCAGCCCCAGCATTTT.

The rearrangement joins TRBV6-5 to TRBJ1-6; D is ambiguous. V dropped 2 bases and J dropped 0 bases, with 8 bases sitting between them. Germline CDR1 MNHEY, CDR2 SVGAGI. The CDR3 spans 16 residues. CDR3 sequence: CASSYKPSSYNSPLHF. CDR3 DNA: TGTGCCAGCAGTTACAAACCGAGCTCCTATAATTCACCCCTCCACTTT.

This clonotype came up a few times. The rearrangement links TRBV10-3 to TRBJ1-2; TRBD1 matches 10 bases. The CDR3 runs to 14 residues. The germline V gene encodes CDR1 ENHRY and CDR2 SYGVKD. Trimming cost V 5 bases and J 4 bases; bases outside gene matches: 4. CDR3 residues: CAISWDRGAYGYTF. The CDR3 DNA reads TGTGCCATCAGTTGGGACAGGGGTGCCTATGGCTACACCTTC.

In this sample, this clonotype turned up many times. V usage is TRBV5-1 and J usage is TRBJ2-1; 10 positions match TRBD2. The CDR3 spans 17 residues. Germline V gene lookup returns CDR1 SGHRS and CDR2 YFSETQ. Trimming took 0 bases from V and 5 from J; bases not matched to a gene: 8. CDR3 in DNA: TGCGCCAGCAGCTTGGGGGTGCTAGCGGGGGCCCACAATGAGCAGTTCTTC. It is translated as CASSLGVLAGAHNEQFF.

This clonotype was found a few times. The V and J genes are TRBV6-5 and TRBJ2-1; D tentatively fits TRBD1 or TRBD2 (5 bases each). With 5 bases removed from V and 2 bases from J, the gap between germline ends came to 16 bases. Germline values: CDR1 MNHEY, CDR2 SVGAGI. CDR3 length equals 16 residues. The CDR3, as DNA: TGTGCCAGCAGTAAAAGAACGGGACCAGCCTACAATGAGCAGTTCTTC. It translates to CASSKRTGPAYNEQFF.

This clonotype was recorded a few times. The chain is built from TRBV12-5 and TRBJ2-7, with 11 nucleotides matching TRBD1. From germline, CDR1 is LGHNT and CDR2 FRNRAP. Losses at the gene ends were 5 bases for V and 0 bases for J; bases not matched to a gene: 0. The CDR3 has 14 amino acids. CDR3 nucleotides: TGTGCTAGTGGTGGGACAGGGGGCTCCTACGAGCAGTACTTC. Translation gives CASGGTGGSYEQYF.

This chain uses TRBV25-1 with TRBJ2-1; D unclear. The V gene lost 1 base and the J gene lost 10 bases, with 11 bases spanning the gap. Germline V CDR1 and CDR2: MGHDK, SYGVNS. The CDR3 is made up of 13 amino acids. The CDR3 protein is CASSESRSWEQFF. The CDR3 DNA follows: TGTGCCAGCAGTGAATCCCGCAGTTGGGAGCAGTTCTTC.

The CDR3 sequence: CASSFMRRTSTDTQYF. The CDR3 nucleotides read TGTGCCAGCAGTTTTATGCGGAGGACTAGCACAGATACGCAGTATTTT. The chain carries TRBV12-3 or TRBV12-4 and TRBJ2-3; weak D call: TRBD2 (5 bases). With 3 bases removed from V and 0 bases from J, the gap between germline ends came to 13 bases. This CDR3 comprises 16 residues.

The table lists this clonotype with a few counts. The chain uses TRBV6-5 and TRBJ2-5; 8 positions agree with TRBD1. The CDR3 totals 15 residues. Germline loops: CDR1 MNHEY, CDR2 SVGAGI. J lost 1 base, V lost 8 bases, and 9 bases had no gene match. The CDR3: CASGKQGALQETQYF. The CDR3 DNA reads as TGTGCCAGCGGGAAGCAGGGGGCTCTCCAAGAGACCCAGTACTTC.

V usage is TRBV6-6 and J usage is TRBJ2-3; D might be TRBD2 (6 bases). The V and J ends lost 5 bases and 2 bases respectively, with 17 bases between them. Per germline, CDR1 MNHNY and CDR2 SVGAGI (reference sequence). The CDR3 is 16 residues long. The CDR3 DNA follows: TGTGCCAGCAGTCCCGCGGGGCGGGAACTCACAGATACGCAGTATTTT. Encoded protein: CASSPAGRELTDTQYF.

The chain recombines TRBV30 with TRBJ1-1; weak D call: TRBD1 (5 bases). Germline CDR1 GTSNPN, CDR2 SVGIG (reference sequence). Trimming removed 2 bases at V and 0 bases at J, with 10 bases between. The CDR3 runs to 14 residues. The CDR3 nucleotides read TGTGCCTGGAGTTCCGGGACGGTGAACACTGAAGCTTTCTTT. Encoded protein: CAWSSGTVNTEAFF. The full variable domain, rest sourced from reference TRBV30 and TRBJ1-1, is SQTIHQWPATLVQPVGSPLSLECTVEGTSNPNLYWYRQAAGRGLQLLFYSVGIGQISSEVPQNLSASRPQDRQFILSSKKLLLSDSGFYLCAWSSGTVNTEAFFGQGTRLTVV.

This clonotype was seen a handful of times. The rearrangement joins TRBV10-3 to TRBJ2-3; 10 bases line up with TRBD2. CDR3 length equals 14 residues. V lost 8 bases to trimming and J lost 1 base; unmatched junction nucleotides: 3. Germline V gene lookup returns CDR1 ENHRY and CDR2 SYGVKD. CDR3 protein: CAIGTSDRTDTQYF. The CDR3 DNA reads TGTGCCATCGGGACTAGCGACCGCACAGATACGCAGTATTTT.

This rearrangement joins TRBV15 to TRBJ2-1, with unresolved D. The CDR3 length is 14 residues. CDR1 is LNHNV, CDR2 YYDKDF, per germline (reference sequence). The V end lost 2 bases, the J end lost 9 bases, and 14 bases lay between the germline ends. This chain's CDR3 is CATSRSASPGEQFF. The CDR3 DNA reads TGTGCCACCAGCAGAAGTGCCTCCCCCGGTGAGCAGTTCTTC.

The chain employs TRBV9 and TRBJ2-1; 12 bases align to TRBD2. This CDR3 comprises 20 residues. Germline V gene sequence: CDR1 SGDLS, CDR2 YYNGEE. Losses at the gene ends were 0 bases for V and 2 bases for J; bases not matched to a gene: 12. The CDR3 region has the DNA TGTGCCAGCAGCGTAGGATTTCCTAGCGGGAGGGCCAACACCTACAATGAGCAGTTCTTC. This gives the protein CASSVGFPSGRANTYNEQFF.

The rearrangement joins TRBV29-1 to TRBJ2-7, with a tentative D call TRBD2 (6 bases). Germline V gene lookup returns CDR1 SQVTM and CDR2 ANQGSEA. CDR3 length equals 12 residues. With 7 bases removed from V and 7 bases from J, the gap between germline ends came to 17 bases. CDR3 sequence reads: CSGDGRGNEQYF. The CDR3 DNA is TGCAGCGGGGACGGGAGAGGTAATGAGCAGTACTTC.

There are many counts of this clonotype. The CDR3 region has the DNA TGCGCCAGCAGCCTAACCGGGACGGGGAATGAAAAACTGTTTTTT. Protein product: CASSLTGTGNEKLFF. This chain joins TRBV4-1 and TRBJ1-4, with a tentative D call TRBD1 (5 bases). Per germline, CDR1 MGHRA and CDR2 YSYEKL. The CDR3 spans 15 residues. Trimming cost V 4 bases and J 5 bases, with 14 bases left between them.

This chain uses TRBV6-6 with TRBJ1-2; D gene uncertain. The CDR3 runs to 12 residues. Trimming removed 6 bases from V and 8 bases from J, with 13 bases in between. The germline CDR1 and CDR2 sequences are MNHNY and SVGAGI (reference sequence). CDR3 sequence (DNA): TGTGCCAGCAGCCAAATTAAAAGCGGCTACACCTTC. This sequence encodes CASSQIKSGYTF.

The rearrangement links TRBV6-9 to TRBJ1-5; tentative D call: TRBD1 (5 bases). Germline CDR1 MNHGY, CDR2 SVAAGI. This CDR3 contains 14 residues. Trimming pared 3 bases from V and 7 bases from J, leaving 13 bases between. In DNA form, the CDR3 reads TGTGCCAGCAGTTACCCGGGACCTTCACAGCCCCAGCATTTT. Translation: CASSYPGPSQPQHF.

This clonotype was recorded many times. The V gene is TRBV6-5, the J gene TRBJ2-1, with 9 positions matching TRBD2. V shed 5 bases and J 4 bases; nucleotides not matched to a gene: 6. The CDR3 length is 15 residues. Germline V gene lookup returns CDR1 MNHEY and CDR2 SVGAGI. The CDR3 reads CASSRGLAGYNEQFF. The CDR3 DNA reads as TGTGCCAGCAGTAGGGGGCTAGCGGGATACAATGAGCAGTTCTTC.